The rows below give T cell receptor beta chains drawn from one sample of a study of blood T cell repertoires in COVID-19. Here immunoSEQ multiplex PCR was the method, and the copy in TCRdb shows in-frame clones only, minus some. The profile shows about 55,000 clones, 90% of them singletons. The sample comprised peripheral blood. The receptor source for this set is a man aged 35 to 55 with acute or convalescent COVID-19. The CDR3 runs from the conserved cysteine through the conserved F or W. The D gene is left open where the match is weak. For some rows the clone size is stated as once, few or many, or as a class when expanded; others skip it.

>TRBJ1-1|NA|NA|TRBV29-1
CSVDGGLTEAFF
TGCAGCGTTGATGGGGGCTTAACTGAAGCTTTCTTT
>TRBJ2-3|TRBD2|NA|TRBV9
CASSVGGGRTDTQYF
TGTGCCAGCAGCGTTGGGGGAGGGAGGACAGATACGCAGTATTTT
>TRBJ2-2|NA|NA|TRBV18
CASSPRAGGQNTGELFF
TGTGCCAGCTCACCAAGGGCTGGCGGGCAAAACACCGGGGAGCTGTTTTTT
>TRBJ1-4|NA|NA|TRBV10-3
CAISRDTTTNEKLFF
TGTGCCATCAGCCGGGACACAACAACTAATGAAAAACTGTTTTTT
>TRBJ2-1|TRBD2|NA|TRBV12-5
CASGLAPKAGGYNEQFF
TGTGCTAGTGGTTTGGCCCCCAAAGCGGGAGGCTACAATGAGCAGTTCTTC
>TRBJ2-7|TRBD2|once|TRBV14
CASSQDRGFAGEKYEQYF
TGTGCCAGCAGCCAAGATCGGGGTTTTGCGGGAGAAAAGTACGAGCAGTACTTC
>TRBJ1-4|NA|NA|TRBV30
CAWSRRGINEKLFF
TGTGCCTGGAGTCGGCGGGGGATTAATGAAAAACTGTTTTTT
>TRBJ2-3|TRBD2|NA|TRBV7-9
CASSRGLADGQYF
TGTGCCAGCAGCCGCGGACTAGCGGATGGGCAGTATTTT
>TRBJ1-1|NA|NA|TRBV5-1
CASSRTGLYATEAFF
TGCGCCAGCAGCAGAACAGGGTTGTACGCCACTGAAGCTTTCTTT
>TRBJ1-5|TRBD1|NA|TRBV18
CASSPGQADNQPQHF
TGTGCCAGCTCACCGGGACAGGCCGACAATCAGCCCCAGCATTTT
>TRBJ1-4|TRBD1|NA|TRBV30
CASTGFNEKLFF
TGTGCCTCGACAGGGTTTAATGAAAAACTGTTTTTT
>TRBJ2-5|NA|NA|TRBV18
CASSRDLKETQYF
TGTGCCAGCTCACGGGACTTAAAAGAGACCCAGTACTTC
>TRBJ1-5|NA|NA|TRBV9
CASSVGGINSNQPQHF
TGTGCCAGCAGCGTAGGAGGGATCAATAGCAATCAGCCCCAGCATTTT
>TRBJ2-6|TRBD1|NA|TRBV7-6
CASSLAGQGVSGANVLTF
TGTGCCAGCAGCTTAGCGGGACAGGGTGTCTCTGGGGCCAACGTCCTGACTTTC
>TRBJ1-1|TRBD1|NA|TRBV6-1
CASSEMTGGMNTEAFF
TGTGCCAGCAGTGAAATGACAGGGGGTATGAACACTGAAGCTTTCTTT
>TRBJ2-1|NA|NA|TRBV24-1
CATSAGVYNEQFF
TGTGCCACCAGTGCGGGGGTATACAATGAGCAGTTCTTC
>TRBJ2-7|TRBD1|NA|TRBV27
CASSFPPGDRGSYEQYF
TGTGCCAGCAGTTTCCCCCCAGGGGACAGGGGCTCCTACGAGCAGTACTTC